One TCR beta chain is described in this entry. As yet, its antigen is unknown. Sequencing was performed with immunoSEQ multiplex PCR; in TCRdb, only in-frame clones are kept and a portion is missing. Seen here are more than 9,000 clones, roughly nine tenths observed once, and the top ten hold 9.5% to 15%. This entry is derived from a study of OX40 agonist ivuxolimab in advanced cancers. At the level of the study: Three patients responded partially, comprising one with hepatocellular carcinoma and two with cutaneous melanoma. Findings of the study overall: In CD8+ T cells, expanded clones were on average more numerous than in CD4+. At 0.1-3.0 mg/kg, partial responders had clonal expansion among the lowest observed.

Germline lookup yields CDR1 SEHNR and CDR2 FQNEAQ (reference sequence). The J segment lost 3 bases and the V segment lost 1 base, leaving 3 bases of the junction unmatched. The CDR3 runs 16 residues. The material sequenced was CD4+ or CD8+ T cells sorted from blood, taken in a trial of the OX40 agonist ivuxolimab. This clonotype originated in an adult with an advanced solid tumor such as melanoma, head and neck, liver or kidney cancer. The chain combines TRBV7-9 with TRBJ2-4, with TRBD1 identical over 10 bases. CDR3 bases: TGTGCCAGCAGCTTAGTTGGACAGGGGGTCAAAAACATTCAGTACTTC. This encodes CASSLVGQGVKNIQYF.